Given below is one T cell receptor beta chain in context. Its antigen is as yet unknown. Whole-study results and caveats: The larger-cohort validation was restricted to a single TCR beta V-J rearrangement rather than whole repertoires.

After constant-region reverse-primer amplification, full-length variable regions underwent semi-nested PCR with Nested Universal Primer A. TCRdb processed the 5' RACE reads anew with MiXCR; each CDR3 protein has one entry. Here the sample spans roughly 50,000 distinct CDR3 sequences, approximately 24% being singletons. The V and J ends lost 1 base and 8 bases respectively, with 21 bases between them. There are 17 residues in the CDR3. CDR1 and CDR2 from the germline V gene are SGHVS and FQNEAQ. The TCR originated in a female donor with breast cancer. The chain joins TRBV7-8 to TRBJ2-1, with a possible D match to TRBD2 (5 bases). The specimen sequenced was tumor-infiltrating naive CD4+ T cells sorted from the breast tumor. This sample's subset: naive CD4+ T cells, CD4+CD45RA+CD25-. For the CDR3, the DNA is TGTGCCAGCAGCTTAGGGCTCGGAGGAGCGGTGGGAGATGAGCAGTTCTTC. Amino acid sequence: CASSLGLGGAVGDEQFF. Variable domain in full (rest from reference TRBV7-8 and TRBJ2-1): GAGVSQSPRYKVAKRGQDVALRCDPISGHVSLFWYQQALGQGPEFLTYFQNEAQLDKSGLPSDRFFAERPEGSVSTLKIQRTQQEDSAVYLCASSLGLGGAVGDEQFFGPGTRLTVL.